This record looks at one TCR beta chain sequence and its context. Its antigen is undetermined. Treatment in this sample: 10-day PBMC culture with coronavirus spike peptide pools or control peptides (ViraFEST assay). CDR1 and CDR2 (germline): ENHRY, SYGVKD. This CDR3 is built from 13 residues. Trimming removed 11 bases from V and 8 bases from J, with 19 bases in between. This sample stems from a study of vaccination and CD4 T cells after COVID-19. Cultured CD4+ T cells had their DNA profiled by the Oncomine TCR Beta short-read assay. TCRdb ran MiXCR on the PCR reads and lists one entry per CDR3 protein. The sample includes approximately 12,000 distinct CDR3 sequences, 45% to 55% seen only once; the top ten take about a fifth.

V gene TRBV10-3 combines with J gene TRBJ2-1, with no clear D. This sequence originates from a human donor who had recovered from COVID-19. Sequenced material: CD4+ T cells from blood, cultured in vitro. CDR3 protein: CALRISLGDEQFF. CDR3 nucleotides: TGTGCCTTGAGAATCTCCCTTGGGGATGAGCAGTTCTTC.